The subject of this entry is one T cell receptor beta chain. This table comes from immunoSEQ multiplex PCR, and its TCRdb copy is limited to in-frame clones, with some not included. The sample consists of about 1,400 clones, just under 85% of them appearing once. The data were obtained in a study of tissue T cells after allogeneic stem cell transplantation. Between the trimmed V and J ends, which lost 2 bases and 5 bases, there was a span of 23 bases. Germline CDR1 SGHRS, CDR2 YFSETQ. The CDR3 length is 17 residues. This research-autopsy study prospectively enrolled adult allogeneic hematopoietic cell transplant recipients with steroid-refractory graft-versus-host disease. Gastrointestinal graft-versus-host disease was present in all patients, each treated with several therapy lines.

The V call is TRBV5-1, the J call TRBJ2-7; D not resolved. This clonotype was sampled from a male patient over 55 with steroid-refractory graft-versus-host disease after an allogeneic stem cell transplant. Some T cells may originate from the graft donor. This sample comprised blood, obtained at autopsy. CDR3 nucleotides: TGCGCCAGCAGCTTATTGTTCTCGGGTGCCAAACCCAACGAGCAGTACTTC. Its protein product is CASSLLFSGAKPNEQYF.